The 27 T cell receptor beta chains presented below share a single source sample, sequenced in a study of shared clonotypes between healthy human individuals. Assay used: immunoSEQ multiplex PCR; TCRdb lists only in-frame clones, some missing. The table has more than 2 million clones, approximately 95% seen once. The sample comprised naive CD4+ T cells sorted from blood. Documented subset: CD45RA+ positively selected. These receptors came from a man younger than 35 in good health.

The chain recombines TRBV12-5 with TRBJ1-3, with a tentative D call TRBD1 (5 bases). The CDR3 runs 15 residues. In germline, CDR1 is LGHNT, CDR2 FRNRAP. The V end was cut by 1 base, the J end by 3 bases, with 10 bases between. CDR3 DNA sequence: TGTGCTAGTGGTTTGGATGGGGCACGTGGAAACACCATATATTTT. Translation gives CASGLDGARGNTIYF.

DNA for the CDR3: TGTGCCAGCAGTGACAGGGGGAAGCCTTATGGCTACACCTTC. Its protein product is CASSDRGKPYGYTF. This chain links TRBV2 with TRBJ1-2; 7 bases fit TRBD1. This CDR3 contains 14 residues. CDR1 SNHLY and CDR2 FYNNEI come from the germline V gene. The V and J ends lost 3 bases and 5 bases, in that order; junction bases with no gene match: 6.

The chain has TRBV5-4 and TRBJ2-1; tentative D call: TRBD1 (5 bases). Per germline, CDR1 SGHNT and CDR2 YYREEE (reference sequence). V was trimmed by 0 bases and J by 9 bases, leaving 7 bases between them. The CDR3 loop spans 12 amino acids. CDR3 protein: CASSLVQAEQFF. CDR3 sequence (DNA): TGTGCCAGCAGCTTGGTACAGGCTGAGCAGTTCTTC.

This chain links TRBV6-5 with TRBJ2-2; D gene ambiguous. The CDR3 contains 14 residues. Germline V gives CDR1 MNHEY, CDR2 SVGAGI. V was pared by 6 bases and J by 1 base, with 9 bases between. The CDR3 region is CASRLLGNTGELFF. CDR3 nucleotide sequence: TGTGCCAGCAGACTACTCGGGAACACCGGGGAGCTGTTTTTT.

The V and J genes are TRBV6-5 and TRBJ2-5; D possibly corresponds to TRBD2 (7 bases). V dropped 2 bases and J dropped 4 bases, with 14 bases sitting between them. This CDR3 comprises 15 residues. Germline V CDR1 and CDR2: MNHEY, SVGAGI. The CDR3 sequence: CASSYGGATIETQYF. CDR3 coding DNA: TGTGCCAGCAGTTACGGGGGGGCCACCATAGAGACCCAGTACTTC.

This chain links TRBV30 with TRBJ1-5; the match to TRBD1 covers 7 bases. The CDR3 is made up of 14 amino acids. The junction had 10 bases not matched to a gene; V was cut back by 4 bases and J by 7 bases. CDR1 and CDR2 (germline): GTSNPN, SVGIG (reference sequence). Here the CDR3 DNA reads TGTGCCTGGACCGTCGGACAGGTGGGACAGCCCCAGCATTTT. Amino acid sequence: CAWTVGQVGQPQHF.

The J gene is TRBJ2-7, the V gene TRBV19, with no clear D. The V end lost 5 bases, the J end lost 4 bases, and 6 bases lay between the germline ends. The CDR3 runs 11 residues. Germline loops: CDR1 LNHDA, CDR2 SQIVND (reference sequence). CDR3 residues: CASSFNYEQYF. The CDR3 DNA reads TGTGCCAGTAGTTTCAATTACGAGCAGTACTTC.

The genes are TRBV5-4 and TRBJ1-6, with 8 bases identical to TRBD1. Germline values: CDR1 SGHNT, CDR2 YYREEE (reference sequence). The CDR3 loop spans 14 amino acids. After removal of 2 bases from V and 7 bases from J, the junction contained 2 bases not matched to a gene. As DNA, the CDR3 is TGTGCCAGCAGCTTTAGGGACAGGAATTCACCCCTCCACTTT. It codes for CASSFRDRNSPLHF.

The genes are TRBV5-4 and TRBJ2-7; 8 positions match TRBD1. Trimming cost V 1 base and J 5 bases; bases outside gene matches: 5. Germline V gives CDR1 SGHNT, CDR2 YYREEE (reference sequence). The length of the CDR3 is 14 residues. Here the CDR3 reads CASSLSRGPHEQYF. CDR3 bases: TGTGCCAGCAGCTTGAGCAGGGGGCCCCACGAGCAGTACTTC.

V usage is TRBV30 and J usage is TRBJ2-1, with D maybe TRBD2 (5 bases). With 1 base removed from V and 8 bases from J, the gap between germline ends came to 6 bases. The CDR3 has 11 amino acids. Germline assignment: CDR1 GTSNPN and CDR2 SVGIG (reference sequence). CDR3 nucleotides: TGTGCCTGGAGTGGAGCGGATGAGCAGTTCTTC. Amino acid sequence: CAWSGADEQFF. Supplemented by reference TRBV30 and TRBJ2-1, the full variable domain reads SQTIHQWPATLVQPVGSPLSLECTVEGTSNPNLYWYRQAAGRGLQLLFYSVGIGQISSEVPQNLSASRPQDRQFILSSKKLLLSDSGFYLCAWSGADEQFFGPGTRLTVL.

This chain joins TRBV18 and TRBJ2-2; no definite D call. Germline V lookup: CDR1 KGHSH, CDR2 LQKENI. The V and J ends lost 4 bases and 2 bases respectively, with 8 bases between them. The length of the CDR3 is 14 residues. CDR3 in amino acids: CASSRSHNTGELFF. Here the CDR3 DNA reads TGTGCCAGCTCACGGAGCCATAACACCGGGGAGCTGTTTTTT.

In this sample, this clone turned up a few times. The CDR3 spells CASSFWDEQFF. In DNA, the CDR3 is TGTGCCAGCAGCTTCTGGGATGAGCAGTTCTTC. The chain recombines TRBV7-2 with TRBJ2-1, with unresolved D. CDR1 and CDR2 (germline): SGHTA, FQGNSA. Deletions cut 3 bases from V and 8 bases from J, with 5 bases between. This CDR3 has 11 amino acids.

The rearrangement uses TRBV30 and TRBJ2-5; no clear D gene. With 2 bases removed from V and 4 bases from J, the gap between germline ends came to 11 bases. CDR1 and CDR2 (germline): GTSNPN, SVGIG (reference sequence). The CDR3 is made up of 13 amino acids. As DNA, the CDR3 is TGTGCCTGGAGTAGAAGACCTGGAGAGACCCAGTACTTC. Translating gives CAWSRRPGETQYF.

The V gene is TRBV4-1, the J gene TRBJ1-2; D might be TRBD1 (6 bases). Germline lookup yields CDR1 MGHRA and CDR2 YSYEKL. CDR3 size: 16 residues. Trimming shortened V by 4 bases and J by 0 bases, and 15 bases separated the two germline ends. The DNA for the CDR3 is TGCGCCAGCAGCCGAATAGGACAGCTAACTAACTATGGCTACACCTTC. This gives the protein CASSRIGQLTNYGYTF.

The chain is built from TRBV6-1 and TRBJ1-2; 7 bases match TRBD1. The junction had 4 bases not matched to a gene; V was cut back by 5 bases and J by 4 bases. Germline lookup yields CDR1 MNHNS and CDR2 SASEGT. The CDR3 consists of 13 residues. The CDR3 loop is CASSMWDSYGYTF. CDR3 nucleotide sequence: TGTGCCAGCAGTATGTGGGACAGCTATGGCTACACCTTC.

The chain links TRBV30 to TRBJ1-5; 7 nucleotides align to TRBD1. This CDR3 contains 16 residues. Looked up from germline, CDR1 is GTSNPN and CDR2 is SVGIG (reference sequence). J gave up 7 bases and V 3 bases, and 15 bases lay outside the gene matches. The DNA for the CDR3 is TGTGCCTGGAGCTACAGGGGACGGGGAAAAGACCAGCCCCAGCATTTT. Translation gives CAWSYRGRGKDQPQHF.

The chain links TRBV6-5 to TRBJ1-2; 7 nucleotides align to TRBD1. CDR3 length: 14 residues. Germline V CDR1 and CDR2: MNHEY, SVGAGI. The ends lost 6 bases at V and 2 bases at J; junction bases unmatched: 6. The CDR3 bases are TGTGCCAGCAGACGGGACAGCGCCAACTATGGCTACACCTTC. Translation gives CASRRDSANYGYTF.

The gene calls are TRBV6-7 and TRBJ2-3; D is undetermined. TRBV6-7 is marked as an open reading frame, function uncertain. Trimming shortened V by 0 bases and J by 4 bases, and 14 bases separated the two germline ends. The CDR3 totals 16 residues. CDR3 DNA: TGTGCCAGCAGTTACTCGTTACCCTTCGGGTCAGATACGCAGTATTTT. Translated, it gives CASSYSLPFGSDTQYF.

The genes are TRBV18 and TRBJ2-7; a weak D match, TRBD1 (6 bases). V was cut by 7 bases and J by 2 bases, with 12 bases left in between. Germline CDR1 KGHSH, CDR2 LQKENI. There are 13 residues in the CDR3. The CDR3 DNA sequence: TGTGCCAGCTTACAGGGTCTAACCTACGAGCAGTACTTC. Protein sequence: CASLQGLTYEQYF. The full variable domain, in which reference TRBV18 and TRBJ2-7 provide the parts outside the CDR3, is NAGVMQNPRHLVRRRGQEARLRCSPMKGHSHVYWYRQLPEEGLKFMVYLQKENIIDESGMPKERFSAEFPKEGPSILRIQQVVRGDSAAYFCASLQGLTYEQYFGPGTRLTVT.

This clone appeared once. The V call is TRBV27, the J call TRBJ1-4, with 8 bases that match TRBD1. The length of the CDR3 is 16 residues. With 3 bases clipped from V and 7 bases from J, the junction kept 10 bases outside the gene matches. The germline gives CDR1 MNHEY, CDR2 SMNVEV (reference sequence). The CDR3 spells CASSFSWTGQGEKLFF. In DNA, the CDR3 is TGTGCCAGCAGTTTTTCTTGGACAGGGCAGGGTGAAAAACTGTTTTTT.

This chain joins TRBV7-9 and TRBJ1-4; 7 bases align to TRBD1. The V segment lost 1 base and the J segment 5 bases; nucleotides outside the gene matches: 16. CDR3 length: 19 residues. From germline, CDR1 is SEHNR and CDR2 FQNEAQ (reference sequence). DNA for the CDR3: TGTGCCAGCAGCTTAGTAATAAAACAAGGACAGGTTGGAAATGAAAAACTGTTTTTT. It specifies CASSLVIKQGQVGNEKLFF.

The rearrangement joins TRBV11-2 to TRBJ1-5; D uncertain. The CDR3 totals 13 residues. The V gene lost 3 bases and the J gene lost 4 bases, with 7 bases spanning the gap. CDR1 and CDR2 (germline): SGHAT, FQNNGV. The CDR3 bases are TGTGCCAGCAGCTTGGCAGCGAATCAGCCCCAGCATTTT. Amino acids: CASSLAANQPQHF.

This chain uses TRBV15 with TRBJ2-2; D is perhaps TRBD2 (6 bases). Trimming took off 1 base at V and 2 bases at J, with 17 bases between the two ends. The germline gives CDR1 LNHNV, CDR2 YYDKDF (reference sequence). The CDR3 has 18 amino acids. The CDR3 here is CATSRARTGSLNTGELFF. As DNA, the CDR3 is TGTGCCACCAGCAGAGCTCGGACCGGGAGTCTCAACACCGGGGAGCTGTTTTTT.

The chain links TRBV6-1 to TRBJ1-2, with D tentatively TRBD1 (5 bases). Germline CDR1 MNHNS, CDR2 SASEGT. Trimming removed 1 base at V and 8 bases at J, with 11 bases between. The CDR3 spans 13 residues. Here the CDR3 DNA reads TGTGCCAGCAGTGAAGAGGCAGGGCGCGGCTACACCTTC. This codes for CASSEEAGRGYTF.

Comments on this clone: This sample also contains other DNA sequences that code for the same CDR3. The genes are TRBV5-4 and TRBJ2-2, with D tentatively TRBD1 (5 bases). Trimming removed 1 base from V and 2 bases from J, with 6 bases in between. CDR1 SGHNT and CDR2 YYREEE come from the germline V gene (reference sequence). This CDR3 comprises 14 residues. This CDR3 is CASSLRGNTGELFF. DNA for the CDR3: TGTGCCAGCAGCTTGAGGGGAAACACCGGGGAGCTGTTTTTT.

This clone came up a few times. This sequence joins TRBV2 and TRBJ2-1; 13 bases agree with TRBD2. This CDR3 region has 15 residues. The germline V gene has CDR1 SNHLY and CDR2 FYNNEI. V lost 1 base, J lost 8 bases, and 2 bases stayed unmatched. CDR3 in amino acids: CASSEGLAGGDEQFF. CDR3 nucleotides: TGTGCCAGCAGTGAAGGACTAGCGGGAGGTGATGAGCAGTTCTTC.

The rearrangement joins TRBV11-2 to TRBJ1-1, with D unresolved. Trimming cost V 7 bases and J 0 bases, with 15 bases left between them. This CDR3 spans 15 amino acids. Germline V gene data show CDR1 as SGHAT and CDR2 as FQNNGV. The DNA of the CDR3 is TGTGCCAGCACCCCCGCCCGGCAGTTGAACACTGAAGCTTTCTTT. Residues: CASTPARQLNTEAFF.